Below, 17 T cell receptor beta chains from the same sample are listed, as sequenced in a study of blood T cell repertoires in COVID-19. The data were produced by immunoSEQ multiplex PCR, yet TCRdb's version contains in-frame clones alone and is incomplete. The profile shows about 50,000 clones, about 90% of them singletons. Material: peripheral blood. These receptors came from a human donor in a cohort sampled during active COVID-19.

As regards this clone: One end of the junction varies from germline; a read error may be responsible. The chain links TRBV7-2 to TRBJ2-7; 10 positions match TRBD1. Germline CDR1 is SGHTA and CDR2 is FQGNSA. The CDR3 has 18 amino acids. The CDR3 sequence is CASSVASGRQGAPLEQYF. CDR3 in DNA: TGTGCCAGCAGCGTAGCCTCAGGTAGACAGGGGGCCCCCCTCGAGCAGTACTTC.

CDR3 nucleotides: TGCGCCAGCAGCTTGGTGACTAGGACCTCCTACAATGAGCAGTTCTTC. The encoded protein is CASSLVTRTSYNEQFF. This sequence joins TRBV5-1 and TRBJ2-1; maybe TRBD2 (6 bases). CDR3 size: 16 residues. Germline V gene lookup returns CDR1 SGHRS and CDR2 YFSETQ. V lost 0 bases and J lost 0, with 10 bases in between. Based on the CDR3 plus reference TRBV5-1 and TRBJ2-1, the full variable domain is KAGVTQTPRYLIKTRGQQVTLSCSPISGHRSVSWYQQTPGQGLQFLFEYFSETQRNKGNFPGRFSGRQFSNSRSEMNVSTLELGDSALYLCASSLVTRTSYNEQFFGPGTRLTVL.

The chain employs TRBV4-2 and TRBJ2-3; perhaps TRBD2 as D (5 bases). The CDR3 spans 18 residues. Germline lookup yields CDR1 LGHNA and CDR2 YNFKEQ. The V gene lost 0 bases and the J gene lost 0 bases, with 16 bases spanning the gap. The CDR3 loop reads CASSQDLIGSWSTDTQYF. The DNA of the CDR3 is TGTGCCAGCAGCCAAGATTTAATTGGGAGTTGGAGCACAGATACGCAGTATTTT.

The chain links TRBV6-5 to TRBJ1-1; D is ambiguous. V gave up 6 bases and J gave up 0 bases, with 11 bases separating them. CDR1 is MNHEY and CDR2 is SVGAGI in the germline V gene. This CDR3 has 14 amino acids. The CDR3 region is CASSSRKLNTEAFF. CDR3 coding DNA: TGTGCCAGCAGCTCCAGAAAACTGAACACTGAAGCTTTCTTT.

The chain is built from TRBV21-1 and TRBJ2-2; the D call in the table, TRBD2, was not verified against the DNA. TRBV21-1 is noted as a pseudogene. The CDR3 is 21 residues long. The CDR3 DNA follows: TGTGCCAGCAGCAGAGGTTATATTGGCGGGGGGCAGTTGGTGAACACCGGGGAGCTGTTTTTT. Protein: CASSRGYIGGGQLVNTGELFF.

This CDR3 reads CASSPPKGDYYGYTF. For the CDR3, the DNA is TGTGCCAGCTCACCACCGAAGGGGGATTACTATGGCTACACCTTC. V and J are TRBV18 and TRBJ1-2, with D possibly TRBD1 on 6 matching bases. Germline CDR1 reads KGHSH; CDR2 reads LQKENI. The CDR3 sequence is 15 residues long. The V end was cut by 0 bases, the J end by 3 bases, with 11 bases between.

The chain links TRBV7-2 to TRBJ2-1, with 9 bases aligning to TRBD2. J lost 7 bases, V lost 4 bases, and 11 bases had no gene match. The germline CDR1 and CDR2 sequences are SGHTA and FQGNSA. The CDR3 sequence is 16 residues long. CDR3 sequence: CASSSQAGGGDNEQFF. The CDR3 region has the DNA TGTGCCAGCAGCTCGCAAGCGGGCGGGGGGGATAATGAGCAGTTCTTC.

The chain is built from TRBV19 and TRBJ2-7, with 13 bases fitting TRBD2. Per the germline V gene, CDR1 is LNHDA and CDR2 is SQIVND (reference sequence). This CDR3 comprises 15 residues. J lost 2 bases, V lost 5 bases, and 3 bases had no gene match. The CDR3 is CASSVTSGRAYEQYF. In nucleotides, the CDR3 is TGTGCCAGTAGTGTCACTAGCGGGAGGGCCTACGAGCAGTACTTC.

The CDR3 nucleotides are TGTGCCAGCAGCTTAGAGTCCCTTACGGACAATGAGCAGTTCTTC. Translation gives CASSLESLTDNEQFF. The chain couples TRBV7-2 to TRBJ2-1; D not resolved. The CDR3 covers 15 residues. V gave up 1 base and J gave up 5 bases, with 12 bases separating them. Germline V gene sequence: CDR1 SGHTA, CDR2 FQGNSA.

The chain links TRBV7-2 to TRBJ2-5; 10 bases are a match to TRBD2. The CDR3 length is 16 residues. The germline V gene has CDR1 SGHTA and CDR2 FQGNSA. With V trimmed by 1 base and J by 4 bases, 6 bases remained unmatched. CDR3 DNA sequence: TGTGCCAGCAGCTTAGATCAGCGGGGGGGCCGAGAGACCCAGTACTTC. Translating gives CASSLDQRGGRETQYF.

The chain recombines TRBV9 with TRBJ2-1; the D gene is possibly TRBD1 (5 bases). This CDR3 has 13 amino acids. The ends were cut back, 0 bases at V and 8 bases at J, with 9 bases in the middle. The V gene's germline CDR1 is SGDLS and CDR2 YYNGEE. The CDR3 region is CASSVAGLDEQFF. CDR3 in DNA: TGTGCCAGCAGCGTAGCAGGGCTGGATGAGCAGTTCTTC.

The table lists this clone with a count of one. The chain has TRBV20-1 and TRBJ2-3; unclear D gene. The CDR3 spans 14 residues. The germline V gene encodes CDR1 DFQATT and CDR2 SNEGSKA (reference sequence). The V end lost 3 bases, the J end lost 0 bases, and 10 bases lay between the germline ends. The CDR3 sequence: CSASIMESTDTQYF. CDR3 DNA: TGCAGTGCTAGTATTATGGAGAGCACAGATACGCAGTATTTT.

The chain combines TRBV11-3 with TRBJ2-2, with unresolved D. The V gene's germline CDR1 is SGHNT and CDR2 YENEEA. Trimming took off 4 bases at V and 1 base at J, with 7 bases between the two ends. This CDR3 region has 14 residues. The CDR3 here is CASSSLRNTGELFF. As DNA, the CDR3 is TGTGCCAGCAGCTCCCTCCGGAACACCGGGGAGCTGTTTTTT.

The chain combines TRBV27 with TRBJ1-6; no clear D. In germline, CDR1 is MNHEY, CDR2 SMNVEV (reference sequence). V dropped 5 bases and J dropped 1 base, with 12 bases sitting between them. The CDR3 runs to 16 residues. This CDR3 is CASSPYPASYNSPLHF. In nucleotides, the CDR3 is TGTGCCAGCAGTCCCTATCCCGCTTCCTATAATTCACCCCTCCACTTT.

The chain is built from TRBV7-2 and TRBJ1-5, with TRBD1 identical over 9 bases. CDR3 size: 15 residues. The V gene end was trimmed by 6 bases and the J gene end by 0 bases; junction bases not matched to a gene: 3. The germline gives CDR1 SGHTA, CDR2 FQGNSA. CDR3 in DNA: TGTGCCAGCAGTCCGACAGGGGGTAGCAATCAGCCCCAGCATTTT. Encoded protein: CASSPTGGSNQPQHF.

The gene calls are TRBV7-9 and TRBJ1-4; D is unresolved. Germline CDR1 SEHNR, CDR2 FQNEAQ (reference sequence). The CDR3 spans 16 residues. The V gene lost 5 bases and the J gene lost 7 bases, with 20 bases spanning the gap. CDR3 DNA: TGTGCCAGCAGCGGACCGGGAGTAGGACCGAGTGAAAAACTGTTTTTT. It translates to CASSGPGVGPSEKLFF.

The chain uses TRBV20-1 and TRBJ2-7; TRBD1 aligns across 7 bases. The CDR3 covers 14 residues. Germline V gives CDR1 DFQATT, CDR2 SNEGSKA (reference sequence). V lost 3 bases and J lost 2; bases outside the gene matches: 7. The DNA for the CDR3 is TGCAGTGCTAGTCACCGGCAGGGGGCCTACGAGCAGTACTTC. Translated, it gives CSASHRQGAYEQYF.